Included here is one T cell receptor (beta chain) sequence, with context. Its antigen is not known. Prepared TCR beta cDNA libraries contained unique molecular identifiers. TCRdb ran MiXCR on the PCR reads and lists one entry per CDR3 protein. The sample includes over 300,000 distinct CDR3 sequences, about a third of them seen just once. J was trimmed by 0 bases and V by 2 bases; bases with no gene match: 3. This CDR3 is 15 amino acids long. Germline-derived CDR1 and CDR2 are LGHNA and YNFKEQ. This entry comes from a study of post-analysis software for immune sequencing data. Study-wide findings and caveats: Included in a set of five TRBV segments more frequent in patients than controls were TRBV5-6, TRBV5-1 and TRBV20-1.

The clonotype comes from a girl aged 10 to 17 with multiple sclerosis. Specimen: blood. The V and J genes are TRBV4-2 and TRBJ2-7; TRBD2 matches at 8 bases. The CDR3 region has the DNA TGTGCCAGCAGCCAAAACGGGGGGGACTCCTACGAGCAGTACTTC. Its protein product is CASSQNGGDSYEQYF.